A selection of T cell receptor beta chains follows, all from one sample in a study of CXCR3-negative and CXCR3-positive naive CD8 T cells. TCRdb reprocessed the 5' RACE reads and reports one entry per CDR3 protein, with no DNA. The table for this sample gives roughly 24,000 distinct CDR3 sequences. What was sequenced was naive CXCR3- CD8+ T cells from blood. These receptor sequences come from a human donor in good health. Some clones in this sample may be carry-over from other donors' samples. Each CDR3 is given with its conserved first and last residue. Clone sizes are given selectively: once, few, many, or a class where the clone is expanded.

length: 18
size: medium-sized
J: TRBJ2-3
V: TRBV29-1
CDR3: CSVANPDSGGSLIDTQYF

length: 16
size: NA
J: TRBJ2-2
V: TRBV5-1
CDR3: CASSFRVPQDTGELFF

length: 13
size: NA
J: TRBJ1-2
V: TRBV20-1
CDR3: CSARGGGGYGYTF

length: 15
size: NA
J: TRBJ2-7
V: TRBV7-9
CDR3: CASSGTGMLAHEQYF

length: 15
size: NA
J: TRBJ2-1
V: TRBV5-1
CDR3: CASSPTGGSYNEQFF

length: 16
size: NA
J: TRBJ2-7
V: TRBV29-1
CDR3: CSVGGLAGSVSYEQYF

length: 13
size: medium-sized
J: TRBJ1-6
V: TRBV4-3
CDR3: CASSQDLNSPLHF

length: 16
size: NA
J: TRBJ2-3
V: TRBV7-8
CDR3: CASSKGTSVSTDTQYF

length: 11
size: NA
J: TRBJ1-1
V: TRBV28
CDR3: CASSPNTEAFF

length: 13
size: NA
J: TRBJ2-7
V: TRBV28
CDR3: CASSRDRTHEQYF

length: 14
size: NA
J: TRBJ1-1
V: TRBV7-8
CDR3: CASSKQALNTEAFF

length: 16
size: medium-sized
J: TRBJ1-4
V: TRBV7-2
CDR3: CASRSGPGPTNEKLFF

length: 13
size: NA
J: TRBJ2-5
V: TRBV7-3
CDR3: CASSSGVGDTQYF

length: 15
size: NA
J: TRBJ2-5
V: TRBV28
CDR3: CASSGLAEPKETQYF

length: 12
size: medium-sized
J: TRBJ2-2
V: TRBV20-1
CDR3: CSASSYTGELFF

length: 13
size: NA
J: TRBJ2-2
V: TRBV25-1
CDR3: CASSESATGELFF

length: 13
size: NA
J: TRBJ2-5
V: TRBV9
CDR3: CASSVDPEETQYF

length: 15
size: NA
J: TRBJ2-2
V: TRBV19
CDR3: CASSIGLRAVRELFF

length: 13
size: NA
J: TRBJ1-1
V: TRBV5-6
CDR3: CASSFTVNTEAFF

length: 14
size: NA
J: TRBJ2-7
V: TRBV28
CDR3: CASSLSLETGEQYF

length: 14
size: NA
J: TRBJ2-1
V: TRBV20-1
CDR3: CSARDPTPAGEQFF

length: 14
size: NA
J: TRBJ2-7
V: TRBV15
CDR3: CATRETGGLNEQYF

length: 14
size: NA
J: TRBJ2-1
V: TRBV28
CDR3: CASRHTGPGREQFF

length: 15
size: NA
J: TRBJ2-1
V: TRBV7-3
CDR3: CASSLNAGTYNEQFF

length: 13
size: NA
J: TRBJ2-7
V: TRBV29-1
CDR3: CSAEDRGRYEQYF

length: 12
size: NA
J: TRBJ2-5
V: TRBV29-1
CDR3: CSVPGYLETQYF

length: 20
size: NA
J: TRBJ2-1
V: TRBV7-7
CDR3: CASSPSPLTSGGVYYNEQFF

length: 13
size: NA
J: TRBJ1-5
V: TRBV28
CDR3: CASSLTGRGSQHF

length: 15
size: NA
J: TRBJ1-2
V: TRBV6-1
CDR3: CASSEARAGGYGYTF

length: 16
size: NA
J: TRBJ2-1
V: TRBV5-1
CDR3: CASSLAERGGGDEQFF

length: 13
size: NA
J: TRBJ2-1
V: TRBV20-1
CDR3: CSARDPLSGEQFF

length: 13
size: NA
J: TRBJ2-2
V: TRBV29-1
CDR3: CSVGQENTGELFF

length: 14
size: NA
J: TRBJ2-3
V: TRBV7-3
CDR3: CASSLGGVGDTQYF

length: 16
size: NA
J: TRBJ2-1
V: TRBV4-3
CDR3: CASSQEVRGGRDEQFF

length: 11
size: medium-sized
J: TRBJ1-5
V: TRBV28
CDR3: CASSLDQPQHF

length: 13
size: NA
J: TRBJ2-1
V: TRBV28
CDR3: CASSLLRENEQFF

length: 15
size: NA
J: TRBJ2-7
V: TRBV5-5
CDR3: CASSPDSLSPYEQYF

length: 12
size: NA
J: TRBJ1-5
V: TRBV7-9
CDR3: CASSPGSQPQHF

length: 12
size: NA
J: TRBJ1-1
V: TRBV29-1
CDR3: CSVVGQSTEAFF

length: 15
size: NA
J: TRBJ1-6
V: TRBV2
CDR3: CAGRDGYPLLGTLHF